Shown below are 21 T cell receptor beta chains from a single sample sequenced in a study of cytomegalovirus exposure and HLA in healthy donors. Some clones are missing from TCRdb's copy, which holds only in-frame ones; the method was immunoSEQ multiplex PCR. The sample lists some 200,000 clones, under 95% seen once, with roughly 1% in the top ten. The material sequenced was PBMCs. The receptors were gathered from a woman aged 18-30 years in good health and CMV-seronegative.

This clone was counted a few times. The V call is TRBV7-6, the J call TRBJ1-1; D is unresolved. The CDR3 totals 13 residues. Trimming shortened V by 5 bases and J by 6 bases, and 13 bases separated the two germline ends. The germline V gene encodes CDR1 SGHVS and CDR2 FNYEAQ. The CDR3 spells CASSPLLLAEAFF. In DNA, the CDR3 is TGTGCCAGCAGCCCCCTACTCTTGGCTGAAGCTTTCTTT.

This chain connects TRBV6-8 to TRBJ1-1; 8 nucleotides match TRBD1. The CDR3 totals 19 residues. Germline loops: CDR1 MNHGY, CDR2 SAAAGT. V was clipped by 2 bases and J by 2 bases; unmatched bases: 16. The CDR3 loop is CASSYPGAGGVRFNTEAFF. The CDR3 DNA is TGTGCCAGCAGTTACCCCGGGGCAGGGGGCGTGAGGTTTAACACTGAAGCTTTCTTT.

The chain couples TRBV25-1 to TRBJ1-2; D possibly corresponds to TRBD1 (5 bases). CDR1 is MGHDK and CDR2 is SYGVNS in the germline V gene. This CDR3 has 16 amino acids. Trimming stripped 0 bases from V and 4 bases from J, with 15 bases between. The CDR3 DNA reads as TGTGCCAGCAGTGAATATACGACAGAGGAGATCTATGGCTACACCTTC. The encoded protein is CASSEYTTEEIYGYTF.

The rearrangement links TRBV10-1 to TRBJ2-7, with D maybe TRBD1 (5 bases). The V gene's germline CDR1 is WNHNN and CDR2 SYGVQD (reference sequence). V was cut by 2 bases and J by 0 bases, with 14 bases left in between. The CDR3 loop spans 16 amino acids. CDR3 in amino acids: CASSEGHHTNSYEQYF. CDR3 DNA: TGCGCCAGCAGTGAGGGACATCATACTAACTCCTACGAGCAGTACTTC.

The chain is built from TRBV4-1 and TRBJ2-1, with D unresolved. The CDR3 loop spans 17 amino acids. CDR1 is MGHRA and CDR2 is YSYEKL in the germline V gene. The V end was cut by 4 bases, the J end by 0 bases, with 16 bases between. CDR3 sequence (DNA): TGCGCCAGCAGCCCGTCACTACCACTTAGCTCCTACAATGAGCAGTTCTTC. Residues: CASSPSLPLSSYNEQFF.

The V call is TRBV7-2, the J call TRBJ1-1, with 7 nucleotides matching TRBD1. V lost 1 base to trimming and J lost 3 bases; unmatched junction nucleotides: 5. The germline gives CDR1 SGHTA, CDR2 FQGNSA. This CDR3 contains 15 residues. The CDR3 protein is CASSLGQGRDTEAFF. DNA for the CDR3: TGTGCCAGCAGCTTAGGACAGGGTAGGGACACTGAAGCTTTCTTT.

This chain connects TRBV25-1 to TRBJ1-2, with 7 bases that match TRBD1. The ends lost 0 bases at V and 6 bases at J; junction bases unmatched: 4. Looked up from germline, CDR1 is MGHDK and CDR2 is SYGVNS. The CDR3 extends over 14 amino acids. CDR3 sequence: CASSEYKGADGYTF. The DNA for the CDR3 is TGTGCCAGCAGTGAATACAAGGGGGCGGATGGCTACACCTTC.

The chain recombines TRBV2 with TRBJ1-4; TRBD1 matches 7 bases. The germline gives CDR1 SNHLY, CDR2 FYNNEI. With V trimmed by 8 bases and J by 4 bases, 4 bases remained unmatched. This CDR3 contains 13 residues. CDR3 in DNA: TGTGCCAGCGGGGACAGCTATAATGAAAAACTGTTTTTT. Translating it yields CASGDSYNEKLFF.

This chain connects TRBV19 to TRBJ2-1; 7 bases map to TRBD2. The CDR3 has 13 amino acids. Germline-derived CDR1 and CDR2 are LNHDA and SQIVND (reference sequence). The V segment lost 4 bases and the J segment 7 bases; nucleotides outside the gene matches: 4. CDR3 region: CASSTLAVNEQFF. The CDR3 DNA reads as TGTGCCAGTAGTACCCTAGCGGTTAATGAGCAGTTCTTC.

The chain combines TRBV7-9 with TRBJ2-3, with 12 bases that match TRBD2. Per germline, CDR1 SEHNR and CDR2 FQNEAQ (reference sequence). V lost 7 bases to trimming and J lost 5 bases; unmatched junction nucleotides: 13. This CDR3 is built from 17 residues. CDR3 loop: CASTSPSGRAMGDTQYF. CDR3 nucleotide sequence: TGTGCCAGCACCTCGCCTAGCGGGAGGGCCATGGGAGATACGCAGTATTTT.

As to this clone: A read error may explain this, as a much larger clone is one base away. Other DNA sequences of this sample code for an identical CDR3. The V and J genes are TRBV30 and TRBJ1-2; D not certain. Germline V gene lookup returns CDR1 GTSNPN and CDR2 SVGIG (reference sequence). The CDR3 extends over 16 amino acids. The CDR3 spells CAWSFPGGPTIYGYTF. CDR3 DNA sequence: TGTGCCTGGAGTTTCCCGGGAGGGCCAACAATCTATGGCTACACCTTT.

The chain uses TRBV5-1 and TRBJ1-1, with D unresolved. Germline V gene data show CDR1 as SGHRS and CDR2 as YFSETQ. Trimming pared 2 bases from V and 10 bases from J, leaving 9 bases between. The CDR3 runs to 11 residues. The CDR3 DNA reads TGCGCCAGCAGCTTAAATCAGATAGCTTTCTTT. It yields the protein CASSLNQIAFF.

This clone was seen once. V and J are TRBV27 and TRBJ1-2, with 9 bases identical to TRBD1. CDR1 is MNHEY, CDR2 SMNVEV, per germline (reference sequence). The CDR3 totals 15 residues. J was trimmed by 6 bases and V by 4 bases; bases with no gene match: 9. CDR3 region: CASSYPWDRANGYTF. The CDR3 DNA sequence: TGTGCCAGCAGTTACCCTTGGGACAGGGCGAATGGCTACACCTTC.

V gene TRBV30 combines with J gene TRBJ2-3, with D perhaps matching TRBD2 (6 bases). CDR1 is GTSNPN and CDR2 is SVGIG in the germline V gene (reference sequence). The CDR3 totals 15 residues. Deletions cut 2 bases from V and 0 bases from J, with 12 bases between. CDR3 coding DNA: TGTGCCTGGAGTTTTGGGGGGTCTAGCACAGATACGCAGTATTTT. It yields the protein CAWSFGGSSTDTQYF.

The rearrangement uses TRBV11-3 and TRBJ2-1, with D possibly TRBD2 on 5 matching bases. CDR1 SGHNT and CDR2 YENEEA come from the germline V gene. This CDR3 is 15 amino acids long. V was pared by 5 bases and J by 4 bases, with 15 bases between. CDR3 bases: TGTGCCAGCAGCCCTACCCAACGGGGATACAATGAGCAGTTCTTC. As protein: CASSPTQRGYNEQFF.

The rearrangement joins TRBV28 to TRBJ2-1; TRBD2 agrees at 9 bases. CDR3 length: 13 residues. From germline, CDR1 is MDHEN and CDR2 SYDVKM. With 7 bases clipped from V and 5 bases from J, the junction kept 3 bases outside the gene matches. CDR3 DNA: TGTGCCAGCACTAGCGGGACCCACAATGAGCAGTTCTTC. Translation: CASTSGTHNEQFF.

This clone is a singleton in its sample. J is TRBJ2-7 and V is TRBV4-1, with 8 bases lining up with TRBD2. V lost 1 base to trimming and J lost 5 bases; unmatched junction nucleotides: 13. Germline V gives CDR1 MGHRA, CDR2 YSYEKL. The CDR3 has 17 residues. For the CDR3, the DNA is TGCGCCAGCAGCCAAGTAATAGGGCGGGAGGTATCCGACGAGCAGTACTTC. Protein: CASSQVIGREVSDEQYF.

The chain uses TRBV29-1 and TRBJ1-3; maybe TRBD1 (5 bases). The V end was cut by 6 bases, the J end by 0 bases, with 9 bases between. Per germline, CDR1 SQVTM and CDR2 ANQGSEA. This CDR3 comprises 13 residues. CDR3 amino acids: CSVSGGSGNTIYF. The CDR3 nucleotides read TGCAGCGTGTCGGGGGGCTCTGGAAACACCATATATTTT.

The rearrangement joins TRBV5-6 to TRBJ2-7; 7 bases align to TRBD2. The CDR3 runs to 14 residues. CDR1 is SGHDT and CDR2 is YYEEEE in the germline V gene. Trimming cost V 0 bases and J 6 bases; bases outside gene matches: 6. The CDR3 DNA reads TGTGCCAGCAGCTTGGCCGGTCCGGGGGGCGAGCAGTACTTC. Protein product: CASSLAGPGGEQYF.

The chain carries TRBV5-1 and TRBJ2-2; 9 bases are a match to TRBD1. In germline, CDR1 is SGHRS, CDR2 YFSETQ. The CDR3 consists of 16 residues. Trimming removed 4 bases from V and 4 bases from J; junction bases left unmatched: 8. CDR3 nucleotide sequence: TGCGCCAGCAGCCGAACGGGACAGGGTGTCACCGGGGAGCTGTTTTTT. Its translation: CASSRTGQGVTGELFF.

J is TRBJ2-2 and V is TRBV6-4; D unresolved. Trimming pared 3 bases from V and 2 bases from J, leaving 7 bases between. Germline V gene data show CDR1 as MRHNA and CDR2 as SNTAGT. The CDR3 runs 14 residues. The CDR3 sequence is CASSESYNTGELFF. The CDR3 DNA follows: TGTGCCAGCAGTGAATCCTACAACACCGGGGAGCTGTTTTTT.